Listed below are T cell receptor beta chains from one sample, sequenced in a study of T cells in Graves' hyperthyroidism and ophthalmopathy. TCRdb processed the multiplex PCR reads anew with MiXCR; each CDR3 protein has one entry. The table lists approximately 740,000 distinct CDR3 sequences, about 14% of them singletons. Sequencing input: blood. The receptors were gathered from a woman younger than 30 with Graves' hyperthyroidism. Both conserved end residues are part of each CDR3. The D gene is left open where the match is weak. Expanded clones are given a class, and other clones once, few, many or no size at all.

clone_size d_call j_call v_call cdr3_nt cdr3_aa
- - TRBJ2-7 TRBV30 TGTGCCTGGAGTGTACGGGGCCCAGAGCAGTACTTC CAWSVRGPEQYF
many - TRBJ2-1 TRBV10-3 TGTGCCATCAGTGAGTTAGGGACCCCACAGGGAAAGCTAACCTACAATGAGCAGTTCTTC CAISELGTPQGKLTYNEQFF
few - TRBJ2-3 TRBV27 TGTGCCAGCAGTTCCTATATCTACGGTAGCGGAGTCACAGATACGCAGTATTTT CASSSYIYGSGVTDTQYF
many TRBD1 TRBJ2-1 TRBV20-1 TGCAGTGCTAGCGGGACAGGGGACTCCTACAATGAGCAGTTCTTC CSASGTGDSYNEQFF
many - TRBJ1-5 TRBV6-2/TRBV6-3 TGTGCCAGCAGCCCAGACGGGTACAATCAGCCCCAGCATTTT CASSPDGYNQPQHF
few - TRBJ2-5 TRBV29-1 TGCAGCGGAACCCCCGGGGCCTTGGAGACCCAGTACTTC CSGTPGALETQYF
few TRBD1 TRBJ1-2 TRBV6-1 TGTGCCAGCAGTCGGGGGACAGGGAGCTATGGCTACACCTTC CASSRGTGSYGYTF
many TRBD1 TRBJ1-5 TRBV18 TGTGCCAGCTCCACACAGGGGGCCGATCAGCCCCAGCATTTT CASSTQGADQPQHF
few TRBD2 TRBJ2-2 TRBV6-5 TGTGCCAGCAGTTACGGGCGGGAGGGCTTTGTCACCGGGGAGCTGTTTTTT CASSYGREGFVTGELFF
many - TRBJ1-6 TRBV7-6 TGTGCCAGCAGCTCACGGGAAGGCGGTAATTCACCCCTCCACTTT CASSSREGGNSPLHF
- TRBD2 TRBJ2-7 TRBV6-1 TGTGCCAGCTCACCCATCCCAAGACTAGCGGGAGTTTACGAGCAGTACTTC CASSPIPRLAGVYEQYF
- - TRBJ1-5 TRBV20-1 TGCAGTGCTAGAGATTTGGGAGTGGGGGATCAGCCCCAGCATTTT CSARDLGVGDQPQHF
many TRBD1 TRBJ1-1 TRBV6-2/TRBV6-3 TGTGCCAGCAGTTACGCGGCCCTAAGGGGGCGGAACACTGAAGCTTTCTTT CASSYAALRGRNTEAFF
many TRBD1 TRBJ2-1 TRBV11-2 TGTGCCAGCAGCTCCCGACAGGGGTATAGCTACAATGAGCAGTTCTTC CASSSRQGYSYNEQFF
many TRBD1 TRBJ2-7 TRBV2 TGTGCCAGCAGTGAAGTTAATTTTGGACAGGCCTACGAGCAGTACTTC CASSEVNFGQAYEQYF
- - TRBJ2-2 TRBV20-1 TGCAGTGCTGCACCTGGGTACACCGGGGAGCTGTTTTTT CSAAPGYTGELFF
many - TRBJ1-3 TRBV6-1 TGTGCCAGCAGTTCCGGATCGACCGGCTCTGGAAACACCATATATTTT CASSSGSTGSGNTIYF
- - TRBJ2-7 TRBV19 TGTGCCAGTAGTACCCGGGATCCTGTCTACGAGCAGTACTTC CASSTRDPVYEQYF
few - TRBJ1-3 TRBV7-9 TGTGCCAGCAGCGTAAGCCCAGGGGTCCTCTCTGGAAACACCATATATTTT CASSVSPGVLSGNTIYF
few - TRBJ2-1 TRBV7-3 TGTGCCAGCAGCCAACCATATGGGCAGCAGTTCTTC CASSQPYGQQFF
few - TRBJ2-1 TRBV6-1 TGTGCCAGCAGTCCCTCAGGACAGAACAATGAGCAGTTCTTC CASSPSGQNNEQFF
many TRBD1 TRBJ2-7 TRBV7-2 TGTGCCAGCAGCCGTTTTAGGGGGCACGAGCAGTACTTC CASSRFRGHEQYF
many TRBD1 TRBJ2-7 TRBV3-1 TGTGCCAGCAGCCAAGCCCGGACAGGGGGCCACGAGCAGTACTTC CASSQARTGGHEQYF
- - TRBJ1-4 TRBV28 TGTGCCAGCAGTTTAGGGACCTGGGGAGAAAAACTGTTTTTT CASSLGTWGEKLFF
many - TRBJ2-1 TRBV7-9 TGTGCCAGCAGCGAGAAAGTGGGAACAGGATACAATGAGCAGTTCTTC CASSEKVGTGYNEQFF
- - TRBJ1-5 TRBV4-1 TGCGCCAGCAGCCAAGATCCGGGGCAGCCCCAGCATTTT CASSQDPGQPQHF
- TRBD1 TRBJ2-2 TRBV14 TGTGCCAGCAGCCAATTGCGACAGGGGAAGGCCGGGGAGCTGTTTTTT CASSQLRQGKAGELFF